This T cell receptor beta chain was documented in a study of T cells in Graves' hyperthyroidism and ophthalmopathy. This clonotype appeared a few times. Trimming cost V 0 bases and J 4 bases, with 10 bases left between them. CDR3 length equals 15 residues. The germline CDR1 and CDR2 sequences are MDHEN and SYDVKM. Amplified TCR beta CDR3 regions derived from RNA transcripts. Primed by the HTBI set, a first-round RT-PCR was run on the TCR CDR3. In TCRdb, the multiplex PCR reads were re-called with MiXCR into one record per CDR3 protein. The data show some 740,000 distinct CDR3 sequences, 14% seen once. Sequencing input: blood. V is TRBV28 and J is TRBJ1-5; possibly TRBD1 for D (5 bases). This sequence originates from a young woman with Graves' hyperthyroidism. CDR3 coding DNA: TGTGCCAGCAGTTTATGGGGGGAGCTTAATCAGCCCCAGCATTTT. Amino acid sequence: CASSLWGELNQPQHF.